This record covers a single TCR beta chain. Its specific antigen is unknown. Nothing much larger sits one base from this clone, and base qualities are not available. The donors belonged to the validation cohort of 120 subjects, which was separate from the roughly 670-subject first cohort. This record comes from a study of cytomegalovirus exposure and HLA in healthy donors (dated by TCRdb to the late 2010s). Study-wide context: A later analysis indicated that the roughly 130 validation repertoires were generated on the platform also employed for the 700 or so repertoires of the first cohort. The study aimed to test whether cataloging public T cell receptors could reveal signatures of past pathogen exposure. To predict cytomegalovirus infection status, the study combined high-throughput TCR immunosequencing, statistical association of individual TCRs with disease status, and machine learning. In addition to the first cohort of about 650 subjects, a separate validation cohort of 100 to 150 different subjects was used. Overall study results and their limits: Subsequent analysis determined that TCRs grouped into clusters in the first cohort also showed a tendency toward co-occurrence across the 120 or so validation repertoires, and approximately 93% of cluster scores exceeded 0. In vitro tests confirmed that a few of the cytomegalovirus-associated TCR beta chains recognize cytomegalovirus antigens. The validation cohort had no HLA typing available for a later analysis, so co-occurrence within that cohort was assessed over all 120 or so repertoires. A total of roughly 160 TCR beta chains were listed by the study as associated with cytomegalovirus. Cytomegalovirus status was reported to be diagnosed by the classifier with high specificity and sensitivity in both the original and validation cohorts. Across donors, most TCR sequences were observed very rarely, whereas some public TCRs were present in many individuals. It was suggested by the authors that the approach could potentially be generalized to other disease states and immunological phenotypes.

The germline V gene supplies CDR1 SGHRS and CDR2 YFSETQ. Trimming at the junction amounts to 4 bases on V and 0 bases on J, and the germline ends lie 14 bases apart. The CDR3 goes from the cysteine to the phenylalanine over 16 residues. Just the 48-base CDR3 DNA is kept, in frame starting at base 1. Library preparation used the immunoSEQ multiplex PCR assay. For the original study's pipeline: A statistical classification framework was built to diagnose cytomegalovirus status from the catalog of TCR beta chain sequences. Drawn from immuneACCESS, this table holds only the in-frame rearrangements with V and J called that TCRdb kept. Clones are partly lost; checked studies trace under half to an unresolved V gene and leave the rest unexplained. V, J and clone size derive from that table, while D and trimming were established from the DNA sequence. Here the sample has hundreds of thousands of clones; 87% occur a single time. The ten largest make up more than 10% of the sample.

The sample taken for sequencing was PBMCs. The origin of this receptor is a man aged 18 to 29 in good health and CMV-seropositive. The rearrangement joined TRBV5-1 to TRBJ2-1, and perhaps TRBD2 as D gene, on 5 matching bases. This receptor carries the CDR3 CASSLMRVRSYNEQFF. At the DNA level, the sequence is TGCGCCAGCAGCCTAATGCGGGTCCGCTCCTACAATGAGCAGTTCTTC.